The subject of this entry is one TCR beta chain. Its antigen is as yet unknown. The protocol was immunoSEQ multiplex PCR, while the TCRdb copy is restricted to in-frame clones and leaves out a portion. This table has about 990,000 clones, around 78% appearing once. The data originate from a study of shared clonotypes between healthy human individuals. Overall study findings and caveats: Clonotype sharing across several donors was observed for 4% to 6.5% of naive CD4 clonotypes. Clonotype sharing among donors, it was expected, would be affected by sequencing depth.

This TCR was sampled from a man younger than 30 in good health. Some clones in this sample may be carry-over from other donors' samples. Sequencing input: memory CD4+ T cells from PBMCs. The subset is: CD45RA-negative fraction.

The CDR3 DNA follows: TGTGCCAGCAGAGCACTAGCGGGAGGCGCCACCGGGGAGCTGTTTTTT. This codes for CASRALAGGATGELFF. The chain is built from TRBV2 and TRBJ2-2; 12 nucleotides line up with TRBD2. The CDR3 consists of 16 residues. The V segment lost 6 bases and the J segment 4 bases; nucleotides outside the gene matches: 6. CDR1 SNHLY and CDR2 FYNNEI come from the germline V gene.